What follows describes a single T cell receptor beta chain. This entry belongs to a study of blood T cell repertoires in COVID-19. Study-wide background: Donors in the United States, Italy and Spain gave samples during acute or convalescent COVID-19.

The V and J ends lost 1 base and 2 bases respectively, with 21 bases between them. In germline, CDR1 is LNHNV, CDR2 YYDKDF (reference sequence). The CDR3 totals 18 residues. Per the study methods: Researchers report that nucleated cell counts were estimated from reference gene primer amplification. Assay used: immunoSEQ multiplex PCR; TCRdb lists only in-frame clones, some missing. Clone size and V and J calls were adopted from that table, with D and trimming inferred from the DNA. The data show fewer than 200,000 clones, approximately 86% seen once. The specimen was peripheral blood. The chain joins TRBV15 to TRBJ2-7; D might be TRBD1 (7 bases). This receptor was identified in a man aged 50-60 years with active or convalescent COVID-19. Written as DNA, the CDR3 is TGTGCCACCAGCAGAGTTGGGGCAGGGGGGCAGATCGCCTACGAGCAGTACTTC. Protein: CATSRVGAGGQIAYEQYF.